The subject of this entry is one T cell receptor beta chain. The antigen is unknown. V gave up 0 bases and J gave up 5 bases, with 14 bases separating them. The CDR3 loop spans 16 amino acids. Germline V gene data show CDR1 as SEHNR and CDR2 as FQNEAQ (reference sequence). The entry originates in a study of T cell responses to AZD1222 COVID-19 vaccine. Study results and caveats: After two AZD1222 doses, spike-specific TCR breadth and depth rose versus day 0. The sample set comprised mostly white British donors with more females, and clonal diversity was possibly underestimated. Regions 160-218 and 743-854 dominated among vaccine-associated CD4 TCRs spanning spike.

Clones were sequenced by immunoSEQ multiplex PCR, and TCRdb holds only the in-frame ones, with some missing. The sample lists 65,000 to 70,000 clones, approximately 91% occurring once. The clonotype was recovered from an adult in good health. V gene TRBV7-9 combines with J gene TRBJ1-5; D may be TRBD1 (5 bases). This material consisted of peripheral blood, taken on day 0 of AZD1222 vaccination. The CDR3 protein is CASSLARGDVYQPQHF. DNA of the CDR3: TGTGCCAGCAGCTTAGCGCGAGGGGACGTTTATCAGCCCCAGCATTTT.